The 19 T cell receptor beta chains below come from one sample, sequenced in a study of cytomegalovirus exposure and HLA in healthy donors. Profiling relied on immunoSEQ multiplex PCR, and the TCRdb table lists in-frame clones only, not all of them. Of some 48,000 clones in the sample, 80% to 90% were seen once. The sample taken for sequencing was PBMCs. The receptors derive from a woman in her twenties or thirties in good health and CMV-seronegative.

V usage is TRBV27 and J usage is TRBJ2-2; TRBD2 aligns across 11 bases. The V and J ends lost 6 bases and 1 base, in that order; junction bases with no gene match: 7. The germline gives CDR1 MNHEY, CDR2 SMNVEV (reference sequence). There are 17 residues in the CDR3. The CDR3 nucleotides are TGTGCCAGCAGATCCCTTCTAGCGGGAGGGAACACCGGGGAGCTGTTTTTT. Amino acid sequence: CASRSLLAGGNTGELFF.

The chain is built from TRBV28 and TRBJ2-1; 10 bases line up with TRBD2. Per germline, CDR1 MDHEN and CDR2 SYDVKM. CDR3 length equals 18 residues. CDR3 in amino acids: CATTRGAGGPRAGNEQFF. CDR3 sequence (DNA): TGTGCAACAACCCGAGGAGCGGGAGGGCCGAGAGCGGGCAATGAGCAGTTCTTC.

In this sample, this clone turned up a few times. The chain links TRBV25-1 to TRBJ1-1, with TRBD1 matching over 8 bases. This CDR3 has 14 amino acids. The germline CDR1 and CDR2 sequences are MGHDK and SYGVNS. The ends lost 4 bases at V and 3 bases at J; junction bases unmatched: 4. The CDR3 region is CASSAGQGYTEAFF. The CDR3 coding sequence is TGTGCCAGCAGTGCCGGACAGGGCTACACTGAAGCTTTCTTT.

The chain couples TRBV15 to TRBJ2-7, with 11 bases lining up with TRBD2. The CDR3 runs to 16 residues. V dropped 1 base and J dropped 1; count of bases not matched to a gene: 3. Germline CDR1 and CDR2: LNHNV and YYDKDF (reference sequence). For the CDR3, the DNA is TGTGCCACCAGCAGAGGCTGGACTAGCGGGTCCTACGAGCAGTACTTC. It translates to CATSRGWTSGSYEQYF.

The chain links TRBV28 to TRBJ1-1, with D hard to call. Trimming left V 3 bases short and J 6 bases short, with 14 bases between. The CDR3 consists of 14 residues. Germline CDR1 reads MDHEN; CDR2 reads SYDVKM. The CDR3 protein is CASSLRAKNAEAFF. The CDR3 DNA reads TGTGCCAGCAGTTTGCGGGCCAAAAACGCTGAAGCTTTCTTT. The whole variable domain, remainder taken from reference TRBV28 and TRBJ1-1, is DVKVTQSSRYLVKRTGEKVFLECVQDMDHENMFWYRQDPGLGLRLIYFSYDVKMKEKGDIPEGYSVSREKKERFSLILESASTNQTSMYLCASSLRAKNAEAFFGQGTRLTVV.

The chain uses TRBV28 and TRBJ2-7; D might be TRBD1 or TRBD2, each matching 5 bases. In germline, CDR1 is MDHEN, CDR2 SYDVKM. This CDR3 comprises 10 residues. The DNA for the CDR3 is TGTGCCAGCATCTCCGGACCGGGACACGTC. Protein: CASISGPGHV.

V gene TRBV4-1 combines with J gene TRBJ2-5; 8 bases agree with TRBD2. The length of the CDR3 is 18 residues. The trim removed 0 bases at V and 5 bases at J, leaving 14 bases unmatched. Germline V CDR1 and CDR2: MGHRA, YSYEKL. The CDR3 sequence: CASSQEGAGVRGGETQYF. The CDR3 DNA sequence: TGCGCCAGCAGCCAAGAGGGAGCGGGAGTCAGGGGTGGGGAGACCCAGTACTTC.

The chain combines TRBV28 with TRBJ1-5; 8 positions match TRBD1. Germline V gives CDR1 MDHEN, CDR2 SYDVKM. The CDR3 has 17 residues. With V trimmed by 4 bases and J by 4 bases, 12 bases remained unmatched. For the CDR3, the DNA is TGTGCCAGCAGTTCGGTCAGGGGGCAAAAAGGAAATCAGCCCCAGCATTTT. It translates to CASSSVRGQKGNQPQHF.

By share, this clone counts as large. The CDR3 reads CAWSPGQLNTEAFF. The CDR3 bases are TGTGCCTGGAGCCCGGGACAGCTGAACACTGAAGCTTTCTTT. This rearrangement joins TRBV30 to TRBJ1-1, with 7 nucleotides matching TRBD1. The V and J ends lost 3 bases and 0 bases, in that order; junction bases with no gene match: 4. The CDR3 has 14 residues. The germline CDR1 and CDR2 sequences are GTSNPN and SVGIG (reference sequence).

The chain carries TRBV6-6 and TRBJ2-2, with D possibly matching TRBD2 (5 bases). There are 13 residues in the CDR3. Trimming removed 8 bases at V and 5 bases at J, with 12 bases between. Germline lookup yields CDR1 MNHNY and CDR2 SVGAGI (reference sequence). CDR3 coding DNA: TGTGCCAGCTCCGATCGGGGTACCGGGGAGCTGTTTTTT. Translation gives CASSDRGTGELFF.

The rearrangement links TRBV27 to TRBJ2-7; tentative D call: TRBD2 (6 bases). The germline gives CDR1 MNHEY, CDR2 SMNVEV (reference sequence). Trimming took off 2 bases at V and 2 bases at J, with 10 bases between the two ends. There are 14 residues in the CDR3. Written as DNA, the CDR3 is TGTGCCAGCAGTTTAGGAGGCGGGGCCTACGAGCAGTACTTC. Amino acid sequence: CASSLGGGAYEQYF.

This chain links TRBV27 with TRBJ2-5, with no clear D. The CDR3 sequence is 16 residues long. The germline V gene encodes CDR1 MNHEY and CDR2 SMNVEV (reference sequence). V was cut by 3 bases and J by 0 bases, with 14 bases left in between. The CDR3 DNA sequence: TGTGCCAGCAGTTTTCTTTCGTCTAGGTACCAAGAGACCCAGTACTTC. Translated, it gives CASSFLSSRYQETQYF.

V gene TRBV30 combines with J gene TRBJ1-5; D is undetermined. CDR1 is GTSNPN and CDR2 is SVGIG in the germline V gene (reference sequence). V lost 3 bases and J lost 1, with 10 bases in between. The CDR3 runs to 14 residues. CDR3 in amino acids: CAWSSYSSNQPQHF. The CDR3 DNA sequence: TGTGCCTGGAGCTCATATAGCAGCAATCAGCCCCAGCATTTT.

This clone was counted between two and nine times. The genes are TRBV15 and TRBJ1-5; D is perhaps TRBD1 (5 bases). Trimming stripped 5 bases from V and 4 bases from J, with 12 bases between. CDR3 length equals 14 residues. Germline V gene data show CDR1 as LNHNV and CDR2 as YYDKDF (reference sequence). DNA of the CDR3: TGTGCCACCAGCCGGCGACAGACTAATCAGCCCCAGCATTTT. The encoded protein is CATSRRQTNQPQHF.

The CDR3 reads CASSLGQGTFRGQYF. In DNA, the CDR3 is TGTGCCAGCAGCCTGGGACAGGGTACTTTTAGGGGGCAGTACTTC. The rearrangement uses TRBV28 and TRBJ2-7; 9 bases are shared with TRBD1. This CDR3 is built from 15 residues. The germline gives CDR1 MDHEN, CDR2 SYDVKM. V was pared by 6 bases and J by 9 bases, with 15 bases of the junction left unmatched.

The chain uses TRBV19 and TRBJ1-1; TRBD1 is a possible D gene (5 bases). The length of the CDR3 is 15 residues. Trimming shortened V by 1 base and J by 4 bases, and 13 bases separated the two germline ends. The germline CDR1 and CDR2 sequences are LNHDA and SQIVND (reference sequence). The CDR3 bases are TGTGCCAGTAGTATAGGGGGTGGGGCGGCCACTGAAGCTTTCTTT. Its translation is CASSIGGGAATEAFF.

CDR3 coding DNA: TGCGCCAGCAGCCCTGACAGGGTGGGGACCCAGTACTTC. It is translated as CASSPDRVGTQYF. V usage is TRBV5-1 and J usage is TRBJ2-5; 7 bases line up with TRBD1. The CDR3 has 13 amino acids. The J segment lost 7 bases and the V segment lost 4 bases, leaving 7 bases of the junction unmatched. The germline CDR1 and CDR2 sequences are SGHRS and YFSETQ.

The rearrangement links TRBV4-3 to TRBJ2-2, with D uncertain. V was cut by 3 bases and J by 10 bases, with 15 bases left in between. Per germline, CDR1 LGHNA and CDR2 YSLEER. This CDR3 is 14 amino acids long. The CDR3 here is CASSHVETGAELFF. Here the CDR3 DNA reads TGCGCCAGCAGCCACGTAGAGACTGGCGCGGAGCTGTTTTTT.

This chain links TRBV6-1 with TRBJ2-7; 8 nucleotides match TRBD2. Germline values: CDR1 MNHNS, CDR2 SASEGT. The CDR3 is 13 residues long. J was trimmed by 2 bases and V by 4 bases; bases with no gene match: 1. The CDR3 nucleotides read TGTGCCAGCAGTGCGGGACTAGCCTACGAGCAGTACTTC. Its protein is CASSAGLAYEQYF.